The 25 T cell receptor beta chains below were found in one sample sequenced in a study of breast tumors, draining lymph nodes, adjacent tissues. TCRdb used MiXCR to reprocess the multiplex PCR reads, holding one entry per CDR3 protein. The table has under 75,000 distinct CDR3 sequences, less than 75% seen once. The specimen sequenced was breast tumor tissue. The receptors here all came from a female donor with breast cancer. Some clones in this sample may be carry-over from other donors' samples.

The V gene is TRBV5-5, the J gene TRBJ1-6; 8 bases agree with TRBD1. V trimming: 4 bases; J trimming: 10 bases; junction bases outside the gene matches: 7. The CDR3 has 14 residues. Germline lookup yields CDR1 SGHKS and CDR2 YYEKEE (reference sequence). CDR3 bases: TGTGCCAGCAGCGTATTACAGGGGGGCTCACCCCTCCACTTT. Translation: CASSVLQGGSPLHF.

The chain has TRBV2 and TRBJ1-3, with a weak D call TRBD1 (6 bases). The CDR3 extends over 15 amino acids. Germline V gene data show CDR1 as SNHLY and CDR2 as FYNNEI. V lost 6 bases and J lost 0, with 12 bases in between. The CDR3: CASSVDSYSGNTIYF. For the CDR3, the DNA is TGTGCCAGCAGCGTGGACAGTTACTCTGGAAACACCATATATTTT.

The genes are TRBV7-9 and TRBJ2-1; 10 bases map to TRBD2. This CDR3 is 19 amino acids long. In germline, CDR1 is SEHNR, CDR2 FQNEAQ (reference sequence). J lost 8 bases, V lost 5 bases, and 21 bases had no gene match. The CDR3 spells CASSGSRALSGGARDEQFF. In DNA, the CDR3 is TGTGCCAGCAGCGGTAGCCGCGCGCTCAGCGGGGGGGCCAGGGATGAGCAGTTCTTC. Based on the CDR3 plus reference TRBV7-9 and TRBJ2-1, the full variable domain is DTGVSQNPRHKITKRGQNVTFRCDPISEHNRLYWYRQTLGQGPEFLTYFQNEAQLEKSRLLSDRFSAERPKGSFSTLEIQRTEQGDSAMYLCASSGSRALSGGARDEQFFGPGTRLTVL.

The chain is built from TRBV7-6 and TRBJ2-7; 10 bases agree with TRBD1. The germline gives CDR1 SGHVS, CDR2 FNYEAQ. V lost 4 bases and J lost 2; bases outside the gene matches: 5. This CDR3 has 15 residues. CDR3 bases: TGTGCCAGCAGCTCCGACAGGGGGCCGACCTACGAGCAGTACTTC. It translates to CASSSDRGPTYEQYF.

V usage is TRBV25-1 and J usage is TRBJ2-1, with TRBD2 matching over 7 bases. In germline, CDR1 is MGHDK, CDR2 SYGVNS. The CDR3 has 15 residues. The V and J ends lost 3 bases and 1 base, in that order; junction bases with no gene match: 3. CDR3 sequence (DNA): TGTGCCAGCAGTGATCCGGGAGGATCCTACAATGAGCAGTTCTTC. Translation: CASSDPGGSYNEQFF.

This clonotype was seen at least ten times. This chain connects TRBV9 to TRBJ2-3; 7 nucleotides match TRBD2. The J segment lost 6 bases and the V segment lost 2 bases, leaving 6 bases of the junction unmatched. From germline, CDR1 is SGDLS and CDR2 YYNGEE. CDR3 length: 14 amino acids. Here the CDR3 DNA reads TGTGCCAGCAGCGTGGTGGCTAGCGGCGATACGCAGTATTTT. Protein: CASSVVASGDTQYF. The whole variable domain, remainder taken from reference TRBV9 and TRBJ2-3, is DSGVTQTPKHLITATGQRVTLRCSPRSGDLSVYWYQQSLDQGLQFLIQYYNGEERAKGNILERFSAQQFPDLHSELNLSSLELGDSALYFCASSVVASGDTQYFGPGTRLTVL.

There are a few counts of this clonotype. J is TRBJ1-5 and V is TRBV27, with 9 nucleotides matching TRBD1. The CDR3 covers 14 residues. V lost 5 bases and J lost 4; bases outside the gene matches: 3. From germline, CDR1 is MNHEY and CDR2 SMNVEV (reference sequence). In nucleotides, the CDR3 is TGTGCCAGCAGTACAGGGGGCTGGAATCAGCCCCAGCATTTT. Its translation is CASSTGGWNQPQHF.

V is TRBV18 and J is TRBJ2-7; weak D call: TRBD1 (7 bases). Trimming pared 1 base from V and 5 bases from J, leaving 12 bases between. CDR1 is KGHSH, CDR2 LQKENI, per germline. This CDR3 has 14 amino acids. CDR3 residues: CASSPQTGEDEQYF. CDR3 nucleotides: TGTGCCAGCTCACCACAAACAGGGGAGGACGAGCAGTACTTC.

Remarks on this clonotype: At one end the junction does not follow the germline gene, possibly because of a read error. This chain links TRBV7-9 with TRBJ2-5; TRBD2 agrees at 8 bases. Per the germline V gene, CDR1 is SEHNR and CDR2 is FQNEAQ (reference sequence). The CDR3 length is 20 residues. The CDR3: CASSLPPRGATGGREETQYF. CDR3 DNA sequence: TGTGCTAGCAGCTTACCCCCCAGGGGAGCCACGGGGGGGCGCGAAGAGACCCAGTACTTC.

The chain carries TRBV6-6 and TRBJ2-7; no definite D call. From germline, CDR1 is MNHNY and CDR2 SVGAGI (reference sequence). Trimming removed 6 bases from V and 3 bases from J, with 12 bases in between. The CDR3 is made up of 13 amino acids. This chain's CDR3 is CASRFKGYYEQYF. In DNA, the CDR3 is TGTGCCAGCAGATTCAAAGGTTACTACGAGCAGTACTTC.

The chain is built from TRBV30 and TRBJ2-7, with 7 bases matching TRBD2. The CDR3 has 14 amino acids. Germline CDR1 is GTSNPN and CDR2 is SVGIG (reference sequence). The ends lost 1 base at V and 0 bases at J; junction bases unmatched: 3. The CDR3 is CAWSEGGPSYEQYF. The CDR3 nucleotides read TGTGCCTGGAGTGAGGGAGGGCCCTCCTACGAGCAGTACTTC. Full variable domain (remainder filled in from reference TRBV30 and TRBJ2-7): SQTIHQWPATLVQPVGSPLSLECTVEGTSNPNLYWYRQAAGRGLQLLFYSVGIGQISSEVPQNLSASRPQDRQFILSSKKLLLSDSGFYLCAWSEGGPSYEQYFGPGTRLTVT.

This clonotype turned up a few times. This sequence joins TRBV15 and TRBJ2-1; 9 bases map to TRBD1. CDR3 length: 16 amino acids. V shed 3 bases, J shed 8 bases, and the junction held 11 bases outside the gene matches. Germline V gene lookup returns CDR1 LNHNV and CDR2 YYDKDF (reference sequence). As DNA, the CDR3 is TGTGCCACCAGCAGTTTCAGACAGGGGGGTCGGGATGAGCAGTTCTTC. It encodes CATSSFRQGGRDEQFF.

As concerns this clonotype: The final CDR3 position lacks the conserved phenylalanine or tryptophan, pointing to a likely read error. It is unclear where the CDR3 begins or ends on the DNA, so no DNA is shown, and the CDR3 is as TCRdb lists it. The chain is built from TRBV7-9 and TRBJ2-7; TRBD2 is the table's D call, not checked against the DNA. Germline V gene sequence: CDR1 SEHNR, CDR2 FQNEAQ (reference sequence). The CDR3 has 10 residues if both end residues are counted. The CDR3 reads CASSLGAGGR.

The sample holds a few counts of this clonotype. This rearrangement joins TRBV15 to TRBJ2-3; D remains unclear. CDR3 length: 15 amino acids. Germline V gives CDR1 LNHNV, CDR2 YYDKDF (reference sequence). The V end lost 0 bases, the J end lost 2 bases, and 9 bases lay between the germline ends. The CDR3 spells CATSRDSGYTDTQYF. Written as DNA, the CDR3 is TGTGCCACCAGCAGAGATAGTGGCTACACAGATACGCAGTATTTT.

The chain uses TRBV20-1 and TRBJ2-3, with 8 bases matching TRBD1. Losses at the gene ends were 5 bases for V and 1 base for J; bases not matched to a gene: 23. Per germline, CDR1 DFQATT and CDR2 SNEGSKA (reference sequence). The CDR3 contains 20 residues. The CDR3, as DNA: TGCAGTGCTCCCCCGTCGGGACAGGCTCCGCGCGGAGCCCGCACAGATACGCAGTATTTT. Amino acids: CSAPPSGQAPRGARTDTQYF.

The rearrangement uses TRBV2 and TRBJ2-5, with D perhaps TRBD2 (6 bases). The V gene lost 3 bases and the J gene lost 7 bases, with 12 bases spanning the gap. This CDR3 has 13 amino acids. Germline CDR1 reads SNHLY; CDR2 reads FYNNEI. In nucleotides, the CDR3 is TGTGCCAGCAGTGAGGGGGGTAGCGGGACCCAGTACTTC. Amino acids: CASSEGGSGTQYF.

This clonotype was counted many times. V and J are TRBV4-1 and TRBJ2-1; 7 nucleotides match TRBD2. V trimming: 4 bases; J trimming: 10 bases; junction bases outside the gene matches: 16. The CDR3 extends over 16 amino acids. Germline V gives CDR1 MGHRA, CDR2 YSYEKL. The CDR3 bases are TGCGCCAGCAGCCGGCCTGGGGCGGGGGTTGGTATAGAGCAGTTCTTC. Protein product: CASSRPGAGVGIEQFF.

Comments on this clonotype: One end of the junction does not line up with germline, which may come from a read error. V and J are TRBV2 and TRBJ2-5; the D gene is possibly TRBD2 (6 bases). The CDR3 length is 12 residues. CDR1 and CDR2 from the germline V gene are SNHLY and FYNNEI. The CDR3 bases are TGTGCCAGCACAGGGACGGGAGAGGCCCAGTACTTC. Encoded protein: CASTGTGEAQYF.

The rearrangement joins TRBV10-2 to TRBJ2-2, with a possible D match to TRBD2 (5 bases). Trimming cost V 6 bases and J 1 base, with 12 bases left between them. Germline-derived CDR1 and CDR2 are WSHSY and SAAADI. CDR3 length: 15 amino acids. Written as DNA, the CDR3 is TGCGCCAGCAGCGAAGGAGGTCGGAACACCGGGGAGCTGTTTTTT. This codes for CASSEGGRNTGELFF.

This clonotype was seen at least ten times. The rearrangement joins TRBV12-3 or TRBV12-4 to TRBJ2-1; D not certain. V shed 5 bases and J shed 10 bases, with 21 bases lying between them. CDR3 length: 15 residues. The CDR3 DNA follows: TGTGCCAGCAGTCAAAACGGGCCTAGTTTTACGGAGCAGTTCTTC. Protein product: CASSQNGPSFTEQFF.

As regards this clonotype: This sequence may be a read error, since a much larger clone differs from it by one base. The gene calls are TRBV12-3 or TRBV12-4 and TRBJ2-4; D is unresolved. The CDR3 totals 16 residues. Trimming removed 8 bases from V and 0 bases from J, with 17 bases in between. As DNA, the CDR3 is TGTGCCAGCGGTCACCCGGAAGGGTTAGCCAAAAACATTCAGTACTTC. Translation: CASGHPEGLAKNIQYF.

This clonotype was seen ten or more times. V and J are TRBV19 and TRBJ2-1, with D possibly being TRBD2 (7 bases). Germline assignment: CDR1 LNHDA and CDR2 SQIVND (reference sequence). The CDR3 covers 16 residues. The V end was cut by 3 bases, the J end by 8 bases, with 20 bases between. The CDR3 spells CASSIRASGGGDEQFF. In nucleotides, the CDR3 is TGTGCCAGTAGTATCCGGGCTAGCGGAGGGGGGGATGAGCAGTTCTTC.

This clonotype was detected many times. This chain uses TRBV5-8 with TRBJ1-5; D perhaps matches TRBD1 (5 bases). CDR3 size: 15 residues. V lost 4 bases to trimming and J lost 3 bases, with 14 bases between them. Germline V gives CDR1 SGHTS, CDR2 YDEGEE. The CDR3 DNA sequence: TGTGCCAGCAGCCGCGGGGACCAGGTCAATCAGCCCCAGCATTTT. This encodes CASSRGDQVNQPQHF.

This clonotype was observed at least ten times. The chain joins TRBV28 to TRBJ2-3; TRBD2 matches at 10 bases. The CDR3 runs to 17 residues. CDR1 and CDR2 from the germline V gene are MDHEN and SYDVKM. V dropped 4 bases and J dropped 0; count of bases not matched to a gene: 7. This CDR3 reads CASSSTLTSGSTDTQYF. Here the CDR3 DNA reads TGTGCCAGCAGTTCCACCTTGACTAGCGGGAGCACAGATACGCAGTATTTT.

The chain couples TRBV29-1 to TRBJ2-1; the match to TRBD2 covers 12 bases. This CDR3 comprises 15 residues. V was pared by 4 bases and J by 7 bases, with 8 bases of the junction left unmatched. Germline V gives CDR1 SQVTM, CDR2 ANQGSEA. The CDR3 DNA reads TGCAGCGTTGGGAGACTAGCGGGAGCCTCGAATGAGCAGTTCTTC. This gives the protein CSVGRLAGASNEQFF.